This T cell receptor gamma chain is drawn from a study of gamma-delta chains in newborns, infants, children (dated by TCRdb to about 2019). At the level of the whole study: According to the study title, microbial exposure causes polyclonal expansion of innate gammadelta T cells right after birth. The study examined the way microbial exposure affected innate gammadelta T cell populations in human newborns right after birth.

V is trimmed back by 5 bases and J by 0 bases, and the junction contains 4 bases that no gene match accounts for. CDR1 and CDR2, looked up from the germline V gene (reference sequence), are GITISATS and ISYDGTV. The CDR3 goes from the cysteine to the phenylalanine over 13 residues. The retained sequence is limited to the CDR3, 39 bases, with the frame set at the first base. This clone has more than one count but fewer than ten. The antigen it recognizes is unknown. TCRdb's listed protein matches a much larger clone and diverges from this DNA's translation at residue 6, likely through a read error; the protein shown comes from the DNA. TCRdb names Illumina MiSeq as the instrument used. After TCRdb called clones again from the public reads with CATT, rows with identical DNA were merged. The sample table lists 700 to 900 gamma-chain clones, 1.5% to 2% of them with a count of one. Around 15% of the sample is in the top ten clones.

The chain employs TRGV9 and TRGJ1 or TRGJ2. Sequenced input: blood. The receptor's source is a child who was a newborn, infant or young child, either healthy, febrile or measles-vaccinated (not recorded which). In nucleotides, the sequence is TGTGCCTTGTGGGTCCTGAATTATTATAAGAAACTCTTT. It is translated as CALWVLNYYKKLF.